This TCR beta chain was sequenced for a study of metastatic and nonmetastatic thyroid tumors. For the study at large: Repertoire comparison spanned blood and tumor or nodule tissue of malignant and benign thyroid patients.

Original methodology: It was from CDR3 differences across clinicopathological groups that a distant-metastasis classifier for papillary thyroid cancer was built. TCRdb reprocessed the PCR reads using MiXCR. TCRdb's processing, not the authors' own work, is the source of the V and J calls. The table lists 50,000 or so clones, under 20% of them singletons. Findings and caveats of the study: According to reports, the diversity of TCR beta was significantly higher in malignant thyroid tumors than in benign nodules, and this held in both blood and tumor samples.

Patients underwent thyroid surgery, and none had received any treatment before it. This CDR3 has 11 residues. The V end was cut by 8 bases, the J end by 4 bases, with 8 bases between. Ten or more counts support this clone. The antigen remains undetermined. The chain couples TRBV12-3 or TRBV12-4 to TRBJ1-2; D is unresolved. The clonotype was recovered from a female donor with papillary thyroid cancer or a benign thyroid nodule (not recorded which). Some clones in this sample may be carry-over from other donors' samples. The sample comprised blood. CDR3 DNA sequence: TGTGCCAGCGGGAAAAGCTATGGCTACACCTTC. Its translation: CASGKSYGYTF.